This T cell receptor (beta chain) was captured in a study of CD8 T cells in Susac syndrome. An amount of RNA that ranged from 0.5 to 1 ug was reverse transcribed with random hexamers. TCRdb passed the immunoSEQ multiplex PCR reads through MiXCR, listing each CDR3 protein once. The sample consists of around 170,000 distinct CDR3 sequences, roughly 94% of them appearing once. Fulfillment of recently defined diagnostic criteria for definite or probable disease was shown by the patients with Susac syndrome. This CDR3 comprises 14 residues. The V end was cut by 3 bases, the J end by 3 bases, with 9 bases between.

The chain has TRBV12-3 or TRBV12-4 and TRBJ1-5; D not resolved. This TCR was recovered from a human donor with Susac syndrome. The sample taken for sequencing was CD8+ T cells from PBMCs. The CDR3 nucleotides are TGTGCCAGCAGTTTTGTCGTACACAATCAGCCCCAGCATTTT. It is translated as CASSFVVHNQPQHF.